Included here is one TCR beta chain sequence, with context. The V gene end was trimmed by 6 bases and the J gene end by 3 bases; junction bases not matched to a gene: 11. CDR1 is MNHEY, CDR2 SVGAGI, per germline. There are 15 residues in the CDR3. The sample comes from a study of blood T cell repertoires in COVID-19. Method: immunoSEQ multiplex PCR; TCRdb's copy keeps in-frame clones and lacks some. The sample includes around 30,000 clones, roughly 77% of them seen just once. Sequencing was done on a sample of peripheral blood. The rearrangement links TRBV6-5 to TRBJ2-7; 7 nucleotides line up with TRBD2. This receptor was obtained from a man older than 75 with active or convalescent COVID-19. CDR3 in amino acids: CASRRGLDGVYEQYF. Written as DNA, the CDR3 is TGTGCCAGCAGACGAGGACTAGACGGCGTCTACGAGCAGTACTTC.